This T cell receptor beta chain is from a study of blood T cell repertoires in COVID-19. Background on the study: The United States, Italy and Spain were the sources of the acute and convalescent COVID-19 samples. T cells, B-cell-depleted T cells, or PBMCs supplied cDNA or gDNA.

In the authors' workflow: Amplification from reference gene primers served as the basis for estimated nucleated cell counts. This table comes from immunoSEQ multiplex PCR, and its TCRdb copy is limited to in-frame clones, with some not included. V and J calls and clone size come straight from that table; D and trimming were deduced from the DNA. The data hold 150,000 to 180,000 clones, with roughly 80% observed a single time. The germline gives CDR1 MDHEN, CDR2 SYDVKM. Trimming took 7 bases from V and 5 from J, leaving 14 bases between them. The CDR3 runs 13 residues. The sample consisted of peripheral blood. The chain uses TRBV28 and TRBJ1-2; tentatively, D is TRBD1 (6 bases). This clonotype was obtained from a man between 60 and 75 years old with acute or convalescent COVID-19. As DNA, the CDR3 is TGTGCCAGCATTACGACAGGCAGATATGGCTACACCTTC. Protein product: CASITTGRYGYTF.